This TCR beta chain was profiled in a study of cytomegalovirus exposure and HLA in healthy donors. Study-wide context: In a later analysis, it was reported that the roughly 120 validation repertoires had been produced on the same platform as the 670 or so repertoires belonging to the first cohort.

Points from the study as a whole: TCR clusters originating in the first cohort tended to co-occur in the 120 validation repertoires, according to a later analysis. Most TCR sequences were uncommon, yet certain public TCRs appeared in many donors. Cytomegalovirus status was reportedly diagnosed by the classifier with high sensitivity and specificity.

Remarks on this clone: Its antigen is not known.

The CDR3 totals 15 residues. V lost 4 bases to trimming and J lost 7 bases, with 19 bases between them. Germline CDR1 reads MNHEY; CDR2 reads SVGAGI. Method: immunoSEQ multiplex PCR; TCRdb's copy keeps in-frame clones and lacks some. The data contain 68,000 or so clones, around 90% of them seen just once; the ten biggest clones take up 0.95% to 1.5%. The chain combines TRBV6-5 with TRBJ1-2; maybe TRBD1 (5 bases). Specimen: PBMCs. The receptor was isolated from a woman between 18 and 29 years old in good health and CMV-seronegative. CDR3 in DNA: TGTGCCAGCAGTTCAGGGTCCCACAGAGCTGGTGGCTACACCTTC. Its protein is CASSSGSHRAGGYTF.